This record concerns one TCR beta chain sequence. Antigen unknown. The time point: sample taken at primary tumor resection. The donors comprised 70 to 85 untreated early-stage non-small cell lung cancer patients. Whole RNA from tumor, nontumor lung or frozen PBMC was sequenced unsorted. CDR3 length: 17 residues. Germline V lookup: CDR1 SGHDT, CDR2 YYEEEE. Unmatched junction bases numbered 10, after V lost 0 bases and J lost 3 bases. The sample comes from a study of spatial heterogeneity in lung cancer. Study-level background: Strong correlation linked TCR transcript counts in tumor regions to a T cell module score derived from matched bulk RNA-seq. Findings and limits, study-wide: Within tumors, counts of expanded alpha and beta TCRs tracked tumor mutation counts.

TCR cDNA molecules each had a unique molecular identifier. Each CDR3 protein is one row after TCRdb ran MiXCR on the 5' RACE reads. The data show 2,500 to 3,000 distinct CDR3 sequences, over 40% seen once. The chain has TRBV5-6 and TRBJ2-7, with TRBD2 identical over 9 bases. This clonotype originated in a male donor with early-stage non-small cell lung cancer. Source: lung tumor tissue, taken at surgery. The CDR3 loop reads CASSLVRLAGDNYEQYF. Here the CDR3 DNA reads TGTGCCAGCAGCTTGGTAAGGTTAGCGGGGGACAACTACGAGCAGTACTTC.